A selection of T cell receptor beta chains follows, all from one sample in a study of blood T cell repertoires in COVID-19. Clones were read by immunoSEQ multiplex PCR, and TCRdb kept only the in-frame ones, dropping some. Among about 180,000 clones listed, about nine tenths were seen once. The source material was PBMCs or T cells enriched from blood (not recorded which). These receptors all stem from a woman between 18 and 30 years old who had recovered from COVID-19. Both conserved end residues are part of each CDR3. The D gene is left open where the match is weak. Size is stated for part of the rows, as once, few or many counts, or as a class when the clone is expanded.

v_call	j_call	d_call	clone_size	cdr3_aa	cdr3_nt
TRBV29-1	TRBJ1-1	TRBD1	.	CSVDPGQGLAEAFF	TGCAGCGTTGATCCTGGACAGGGGCTTGCTGAAGCTTTCTTT
TRBV14	TRBJ1-3	TRBD1	few	CASSPTTGVLGNTIYF	TGTGCCAGCAGCCCAACGACAGGGGTGCTTGGAAACACCATATATTTT
TRBV3-1/TRBV3-2	TRBJ1-4	.	once	CASSHYERSEKLFF	TGTGCCAGCAGCCACTATGAACGTTCTGAAAAACTGTTTTTT
TRBV11-3	TRBJ1-2	TRBD1	once	CASSRDRGEGYTF	TGTGCCAGCAGCCGAGACAGGGGAGAAGGCTACACCTTC
TRBV27	TRBJ2-2	.	.	CASSYGVYEGDTGELFF	TGTGCCAGCAGTTACGGAGTTTATGAGGGCGACACCGGGGAGCTGTTTTTT
TRBV18	TRBJ2-2	.	few	CASSSDTGELFF	TGTGCCAGCTCCTCGGACACCGGGGAGCTGTTTTTT
TRBV6-5	TRBJ1-4	.	.	CASSRYPGLVEKLFF	TGTGCCAGCAGCCGCTACCCAGGGTTGGTTGAAAAACTGTTTTTT
TRBV29-1	TRBJ1-1	.	.	CSADPAGLNTEAFF	TGCAGCGCTGACCCGGCAGGCTTGAACACTGAAGCTTTCTTT
TRBV29-1	TRBJ1-1	.	few	CSGRGGSTEAFF	TGCAGCGGTAGGGGGGGAAGCACTGAAGCTTTCTTT
TRBV6-1	TRBJ2-1	TRBD2	.	CASSDPRPSGSRNEQFF	TGTGCCAGCAGTGATCCCCGGCCGAGCGGGAGTCGGAATGAGCAGTTCTTC
TRBV2	TRBJ1-6	TRBD1	once	CARQTGVGSPLHF	TGTGCCAGACAGACAGGGGTGGGTTCACCCCTCCACTTT
TRBV5-1	TRBJ2-1	.	once	CASSSGDRRSSYNEQFF	TGCGCCAGCAGCTCCGGAGACAGGCGGAGCTCCTACAATGAGCAGTTCTTC
TRBV12-3/TRBV12-4	TRBJ1-5	.	.	CASSFSSGQPQHF	TGTGCCAGCAGTTTTAGTTCCGGTCAGCCCCAGCATTTT
TRBV5-1	TRBJ1-2	.	.	CASSLVTSPWGGYTF	TGCGCCAGCAGCTTGGTCACTTCCCCCTGGGGCGGCTACACCTTC
TRBV28	TRBJ1-2	TRBD1	.	CASSLPGQGNYGYTF	TGTGCCAGCAGTTTACCCGGACAGGGGAACTATGGCTACACCTTC
TRBV29-1	TRBJ1-1	.	.	CSVEEGAHGTEAFF	TGCAGCGTTGAAGAAGGGGCGCATGGGACTGAAGCTTTCTTT
TRBV4-3	TRBJ2-3	.	.	CASSQGLGGPGGDTQYF	TGCGCCAGCAGCCAAGGATTGGGGGGGCCGGGGGGAGATACGCAGTATTTT
TRBV4-2	TRBJ2-3	TRBD2	.	CASSQVSDARASGRRDTQYF	TGTGCCAGCAGCCAAGTAAGTGACGCGAGGGCTAGCGGGAGGAGAGATACGCAGTATTTT
TRBV5-1	TRBJ2-3	TRBD2	.	CASSEGTSGGPSASTDTQYF	TGCGCCAGCAGCGAGGGGACTAGCGGGGGACCAAGTGCTAGCACAGATACGCAGTATTTT
TRBV18	TRBJ2-2	.	.	CASSPLLGANTGELFF	TGTGCCAGCTCACCACTGTTGGGGGCTAACACCGGGGAGCTGTTTTTT
TRBV3-1/TRBV3-2	TRBJ2-6	.	.	CASSTGSGANVLTF	TGTGCCAGCAGCACGGGGTCTGGGGCCAACGTCCTGACTTTC
TRBV2	TRBJ2-7	TRBD2	.	CASSVFAGAYEQYF	TGTGCCAGCAGTGTCTTTGCGGGAGCGTACGAGCAGTACTTC
TRBV29-1	TRBJ2-1	TRBD1	.	CSGEWGQGNNEQFF	TGCAGCGGGGAGTGGGGACAGGGGAATAATGAGCAGTTCTTC
TRBV28	TRBJ1-5	.	.	CASSSWTESQPQHF	TGTGCCAGCAGTTCCTGGACAGAGTCCCAGCCCCAGCATTTT
TRBV7-2	TRBJ2-3	.	.	CASSLVPTAPGTQYF	TGTGCCAGCAGCTTAGTCCCCACAGCCCCCGGCACGCAGTATTTT
TRBV5-1	TRBJ2-3	.	.	CASSHRAGATDTQYF	TGCGCCAGCAGCCACCGGGCTGGGGCCACAGATACGCAGTATTTT
TRBV28	TRBJ2-5	TRBD2	.	CASSLAGDQETQYF	TGTGCCAGCAGTTTAGCGGGAGACCAAGAGACCCAGTACTTC
TRBV5-5	TRBJ2-1	.	.	CASITIPDYNEQFF	TGTGCCAGCATCACGATCCCAGACTACAATGAGCAGTTCTTC
TRBV12-2	TRBJ2-7	.	.	CASSPVEQYF	TGTGCAAGTAGTCCGGTAGAGCAGTACTTC
TRBV3-1/TRBV3-2	TRBJ1-1	.	few	CASSQQGSEAFF	TGTGCCAGCAGTCAACAGGGATCTGAAGCTTTCTTT
TRBV29-1	TRBJ2-7	.	once	CSVEEGASYEQYF	TGCAGCGTTGAGGAAGGGGCCTCCTACGAGCAGTACTTC
TRBV18	TRBJ1-2	.	once	CASSPPIDAGLDYGYTF	TGTGCCAGCTCACCACCTATCGATGCAGGATTAGACTATGGCTACACCTTC
TRBV19	TRBJ2-1	.	.	CASSTGTPDTYNEQFF	TGTGCCAGTAGTACCGGGACACCCGACACATACAATGAGCAGTTCTTC
TRBV5-5	TRBJ1-3	.	.	CASSYFQGISGNTIYF	TGTGCCAGCAGCTATTTCCAGGGGATCTCTGGAAACACCATATATTTT
TRBV5-1	TRBJ1-1	TRBD1	.	CASSWGQGAGTEAFF	TGCGCCAGCAGCTGGGGACAGGGGGCCGGCACTGAAGCTTTCTTT
TRBV2	TRBJ1-2	.	.	CASSENPGGYTF	TGTGCCAGCAGTGAAAACCCCGGGGGCTACACCTTC
TRBV15	TRBJ2-7	TRBD2	.	CATSRDRAGASSYEQYF	TGTGCCACCAGCAGAGATAGGGCGGGAGCCAGCTCCTACGAGCAGTACTTC
TRBV6-2/TRBV6-3	TRBJ1-1	.	.	CASSRTVVETEAFF	TGTGCCAGCAGCCGGACAGTCGTAGAGACTGAAGCTTTCTTT
TRBV7-9	TRBJ2-1	TRBD2	.	CASSSGLGVDEQFF	TGTGCCAGCAGCTCGGGACTAGGTGTCGATGAGCAGTTCTTC
TRBV15	TRBJ1-1	.	.	CATSRDEAGASLEAFF	TGTGCCACCAGCAGAGATGAGGCAGGGGCCTCACTTGAAGCTTTCTTT
TRBV14	TRBJ1-2	.	.	CASSQGDSYKGYTF	TGTGCCAGCAGCCAAGGCGACTCCTACAAAGGCTACACCTTC
TRBV7-2	TRBJ1-1	.	.	CASSFTYVTEAFF	TGTGCCAGCAGCTTTACTTACGTCACTGAAGCTTTCTTT
TRBV6-5	TRBJ2-2	.	.	CASRPGEGTGELFF	TGTGCCAGCAGACCAGGGGAGGGCACCGGGGAGCTGTTTTTT
TRBV27	TRBJ1-4	.	.	CASKGSHNEKLFF	TGTGCCAGCAAGGGGTCCCATAATGAAAAACTGTTTTTT
TRBV28	TRBJ1-1	.	few	CASRRQASSEAFF	TGTGCCAGCAGGAGACAGGCCTCTAGTGAAGCTTTCTTT
TRBV4-1	TRBJ2-1	.	.	CASSQDPPLLPAYNEQFF	TGCGCCAGCAGCCAAGACCCCCCGCTTTTACCGGCCTACAATGAGCAGTTCTTC
TRBV2	TRBJ1-1	.	.	CASWESEGTEAFF	TGTGCCAGCTGGGAGTCAGAGGGCACTGAAGCTTTCTTT
TRBV25-1	TRBJ1-1	.	.	CASGSTANTEAFF	TGTGCCAGCGGCTCGACAGCGAACACTGAAGCTTTCTTT
TRBV5-1	TRBJ2-2	TRBD2	.	CASSALAGGPGELFF	TGCGCCAGCAGCGCCCTAGCGGGGGGGCCCGGGGAGCTGTTTTTT
TRBV27	TRBJ1-2	.	.	CASRGAPGYTF	TGTGCCAGCAGGGGGGCGCCTGGCTACACCTTC
TRBV9	TRBJ2-3	TRBD2	.	CASSVDAAADEAGVWDTQYF	TGTGCCAGCAGCGTAGATGCCGCCGCGGACGAAGCGGGAGTTTGGGATACGCAGTATTTT
TRBV7-2	TRBJ2-2	TRBD2	once	CASSWTSGGANTGELFF	TGTGCCAGCAGCTGGACTAGCGGGGGCGCGAACACCGGGGAGCTGTTTTTT